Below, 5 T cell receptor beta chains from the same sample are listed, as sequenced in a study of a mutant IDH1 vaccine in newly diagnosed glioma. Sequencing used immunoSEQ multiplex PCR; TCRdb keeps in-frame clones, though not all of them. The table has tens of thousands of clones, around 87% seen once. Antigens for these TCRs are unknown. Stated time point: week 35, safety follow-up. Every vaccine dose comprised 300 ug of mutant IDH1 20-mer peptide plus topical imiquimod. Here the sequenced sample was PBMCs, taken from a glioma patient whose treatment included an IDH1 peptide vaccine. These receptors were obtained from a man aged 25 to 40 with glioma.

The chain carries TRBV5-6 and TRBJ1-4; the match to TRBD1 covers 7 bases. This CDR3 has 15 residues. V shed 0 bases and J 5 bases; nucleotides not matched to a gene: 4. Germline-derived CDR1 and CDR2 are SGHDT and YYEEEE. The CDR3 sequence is CASSLALGQNEKLFF. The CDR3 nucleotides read TGTGCCAGCAGCTTGGCCTTGGGACAGAATGAAAAACTGTTTTTT.

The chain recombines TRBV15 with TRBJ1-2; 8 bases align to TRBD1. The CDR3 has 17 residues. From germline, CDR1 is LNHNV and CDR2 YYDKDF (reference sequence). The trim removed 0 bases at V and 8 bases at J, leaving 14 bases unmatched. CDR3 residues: CATSRDPGQGESQGYTF. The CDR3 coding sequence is TGTGCCACCAGCAGAGATCCAGGACAGGGAGAGAGTCAGGGCTACACCTTC.

The CDR3, as DNA: TGCGCCAGCAGCCTCGGACCGGGTGGCACTGAAGCTTTCTTT. It codes for CASSLGPGGTEAFF. V and J are TRBV5-1 and TRBJ1-1; no firm D call. CDR3 size: 14 residues. The germline V gene encodes CDR1 SGHRS and CDR2 YFSETQ. V was pared by 4 bases and J by 4 bases, with 14 bases between. The complete variable domain, with remaining parts taken from reference TRBV5-1 and TRBJ1-1, reads KAGVTQTPRYLIKTRGQQVTLSCSPISGHRSVSWYQQTPGQGLQFLFEYFSETQRNKGNFPGRFSGRQFSNSRSEMNVSTLELGDSALYLCASSLGPGGTEAFFGQGTRLTVV.

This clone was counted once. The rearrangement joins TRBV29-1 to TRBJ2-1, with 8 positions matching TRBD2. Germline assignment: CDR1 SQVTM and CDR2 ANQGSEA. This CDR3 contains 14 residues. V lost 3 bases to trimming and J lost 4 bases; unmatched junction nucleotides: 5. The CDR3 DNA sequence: TGCAGCGTTGATAGAGCGGGAGCTTACAATGAGCAGTTCTTC. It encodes CSVDRAGAYNEQFF.

This chain's CDR3 is CASSVGANTEAFF. CDR3 DNA sequence: TGTGCCAGCAGTGTGGGTGCGAACACTGAAGCTTTCTTT. The gene calls are TRBV5-8 and TRBJ1-1, with D uncertain. This CDR3 is built from 13 residues. V was trimmed by 5 bases and J by 1 base, leaving 9 bases between them. CDR1 and CDR2 (germline): SGHTS, YDEGEE. The full variable domain, completed using reference TRBV5-8 and TRBJ1-1, is EAGVTQSPTHLIKTRGQQATLRCSPISGHTSVYWYQQALGLGLQFLLWYDEGEERNRGNFPPRFSGRQFPNYSSELNVNALELEDSALYLCASSVGANTEAFFGQGTRLTVV.